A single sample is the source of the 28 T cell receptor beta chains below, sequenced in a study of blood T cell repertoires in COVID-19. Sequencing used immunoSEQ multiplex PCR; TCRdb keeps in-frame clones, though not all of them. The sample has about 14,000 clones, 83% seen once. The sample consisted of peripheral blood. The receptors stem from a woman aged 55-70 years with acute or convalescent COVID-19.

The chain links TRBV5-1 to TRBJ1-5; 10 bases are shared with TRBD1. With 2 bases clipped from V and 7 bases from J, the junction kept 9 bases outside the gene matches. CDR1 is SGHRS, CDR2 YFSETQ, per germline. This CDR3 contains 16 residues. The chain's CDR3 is CASSLTGTGARQPQHF. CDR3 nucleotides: TGCGCCAGCAGCTTAACCGGGACAGGGGCCCGACAGCCCCAGCATTTT.

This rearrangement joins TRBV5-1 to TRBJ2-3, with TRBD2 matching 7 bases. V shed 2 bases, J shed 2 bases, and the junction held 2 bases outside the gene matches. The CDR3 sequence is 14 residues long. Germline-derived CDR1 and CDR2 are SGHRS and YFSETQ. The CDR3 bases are TGCGCCAGCAGCTTAGCGGGGCTCACAGATACGCAGTATTTT. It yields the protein CASSLAGLTDTQYF.

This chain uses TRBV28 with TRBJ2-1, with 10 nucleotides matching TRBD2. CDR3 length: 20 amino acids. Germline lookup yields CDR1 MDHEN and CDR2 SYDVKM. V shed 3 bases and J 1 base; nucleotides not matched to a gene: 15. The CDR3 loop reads CASSFTSVLAGSISYNEQFF. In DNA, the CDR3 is TGTGCCAGCAGTTTTACAAGCGTACTAGCGGGATCCATTTCCTACAATGAGCAGTTCTTC.

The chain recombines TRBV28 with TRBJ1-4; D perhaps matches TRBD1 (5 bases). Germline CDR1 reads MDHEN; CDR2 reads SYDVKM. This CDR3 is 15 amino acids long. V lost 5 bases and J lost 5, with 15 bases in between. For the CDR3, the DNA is TGTGCCAGCAGTACGGGGGGGTTGAGAAATGAAAAACTGTTTTTT. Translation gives CASSTGGLRNEKLFF.

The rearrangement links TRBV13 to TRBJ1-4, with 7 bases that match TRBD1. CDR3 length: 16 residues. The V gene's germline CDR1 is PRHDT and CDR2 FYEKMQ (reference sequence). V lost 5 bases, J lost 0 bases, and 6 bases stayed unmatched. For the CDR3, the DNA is TGTGCCAGCAGCCAGGGACAGATTGCAACTAATGAAAAACTGTTTTTT. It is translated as CASSQGQIATNEKLFF.

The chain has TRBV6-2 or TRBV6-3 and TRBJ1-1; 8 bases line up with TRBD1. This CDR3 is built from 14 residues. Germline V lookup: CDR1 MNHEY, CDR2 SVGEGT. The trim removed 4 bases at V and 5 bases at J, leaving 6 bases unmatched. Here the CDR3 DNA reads TGTGCCAGCAGTTTCGGACAGGGATGGACTGAAGCTTTCTTT. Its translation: CASSFGQGWTEAFF.

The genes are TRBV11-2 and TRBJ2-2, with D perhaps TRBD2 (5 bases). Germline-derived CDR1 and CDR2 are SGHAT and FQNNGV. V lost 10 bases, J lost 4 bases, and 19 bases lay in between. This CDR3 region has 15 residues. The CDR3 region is CANRRGARSTGELFF. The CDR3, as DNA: TGTGCCAATCGTCGGGGAGCGCGGAGCACCGGGGAGCTGTTTTTT.

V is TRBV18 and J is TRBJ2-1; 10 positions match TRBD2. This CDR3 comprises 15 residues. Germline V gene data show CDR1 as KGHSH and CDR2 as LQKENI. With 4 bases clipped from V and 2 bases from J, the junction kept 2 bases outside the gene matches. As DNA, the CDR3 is TGTGCCAGCTCACTACTAGCGGGGACCTACAATGAGCAGTTCTTC. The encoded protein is CASSLLAGTYNEQFF.

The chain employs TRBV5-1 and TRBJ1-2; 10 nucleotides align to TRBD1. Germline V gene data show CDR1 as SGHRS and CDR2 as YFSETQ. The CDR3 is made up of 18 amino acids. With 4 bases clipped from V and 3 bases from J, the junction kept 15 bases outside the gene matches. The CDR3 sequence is CASSLLSLRDRGHYGYTF. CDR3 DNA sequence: TGCGCCAGCAGCCTCCTTTCCCTCCGGGACAGGGGCCACTATGGCTACACCTTC.

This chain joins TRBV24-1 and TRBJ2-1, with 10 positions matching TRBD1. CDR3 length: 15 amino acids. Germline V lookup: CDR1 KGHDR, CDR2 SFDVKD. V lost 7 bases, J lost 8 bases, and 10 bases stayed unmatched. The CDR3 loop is CATRRTGTGEYEQFF. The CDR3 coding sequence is TGTGCCACCAGGAGAACCGGGACAGGGGAGTATGAGCAGTTCTTC.

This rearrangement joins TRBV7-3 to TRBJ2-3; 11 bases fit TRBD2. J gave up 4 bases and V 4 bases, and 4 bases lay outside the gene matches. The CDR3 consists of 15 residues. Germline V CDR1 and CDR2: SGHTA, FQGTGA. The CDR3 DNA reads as TGTGCCAGCAGCTCCCTAGCGGGGGGCTCAGATACGCAGTATTTT. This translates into CASSSLAGGSDTQYF.

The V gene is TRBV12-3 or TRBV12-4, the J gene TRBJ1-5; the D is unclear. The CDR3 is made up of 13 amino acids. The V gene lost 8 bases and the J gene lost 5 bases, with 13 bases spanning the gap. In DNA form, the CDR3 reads TGTGCCAGCGGGTACACAGTAGATCAGCCCCAGCATTTT. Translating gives CASGYTVDQPQHF.

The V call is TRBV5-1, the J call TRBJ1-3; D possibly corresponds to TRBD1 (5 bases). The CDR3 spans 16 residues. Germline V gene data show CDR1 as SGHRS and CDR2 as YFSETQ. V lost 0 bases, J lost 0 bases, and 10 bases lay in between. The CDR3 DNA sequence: TGCGCCAGCAGCTTGGTGGGGGGGAGCTCTGGAAACACCATATATTTT. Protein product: CASSLVGGSSGNTIYF.

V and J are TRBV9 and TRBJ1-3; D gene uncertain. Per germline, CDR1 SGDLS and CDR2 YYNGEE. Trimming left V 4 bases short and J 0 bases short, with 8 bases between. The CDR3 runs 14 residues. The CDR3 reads CASSLSGSGNTIYF. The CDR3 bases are TGTGCCAGCAGCCTATCCGGCTCTGGAAACACCATATATTTT.

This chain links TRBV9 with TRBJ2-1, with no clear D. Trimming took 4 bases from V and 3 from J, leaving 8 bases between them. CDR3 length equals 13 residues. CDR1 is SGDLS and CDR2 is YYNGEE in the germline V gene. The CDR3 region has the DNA TGTGCCAGCAGCCCTCGGGTCTACAATGAGCAGTTCTTC. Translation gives CASSPRVYNEQFF.

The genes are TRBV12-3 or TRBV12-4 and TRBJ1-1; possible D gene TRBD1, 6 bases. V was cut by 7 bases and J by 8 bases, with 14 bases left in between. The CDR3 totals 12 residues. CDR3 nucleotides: TGTGCCAGCACTCCCACAGGGTCGGAAGCTTTCTTT. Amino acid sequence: CASTPTGSEAFF.

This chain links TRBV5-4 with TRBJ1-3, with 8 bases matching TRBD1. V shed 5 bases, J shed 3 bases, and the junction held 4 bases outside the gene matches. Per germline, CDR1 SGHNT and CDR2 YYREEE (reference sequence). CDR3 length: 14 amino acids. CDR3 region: CASSFGQGGNTIYF. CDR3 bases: TGTGCCAGCAGTTTTGGACAGGGTGGAAACACCATATATTTT.

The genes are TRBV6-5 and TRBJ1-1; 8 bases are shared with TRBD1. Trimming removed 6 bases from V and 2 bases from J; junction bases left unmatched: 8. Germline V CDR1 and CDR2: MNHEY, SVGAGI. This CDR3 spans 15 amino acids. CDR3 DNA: TGTGCCAGCAGACCTTATACAGGGGGAAACACTGAAGCTTTCTTT. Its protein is CASRPYTGGNTEAFF.

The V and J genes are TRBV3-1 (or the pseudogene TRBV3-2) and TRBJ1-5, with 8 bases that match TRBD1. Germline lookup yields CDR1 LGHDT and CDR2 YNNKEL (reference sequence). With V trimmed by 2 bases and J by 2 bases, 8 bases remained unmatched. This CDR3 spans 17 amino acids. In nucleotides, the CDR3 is TGTGCCAGCAGCCAAATGGCAGGGGGCACTGGCAATCAGCCCCAGCATTTT. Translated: CASSQMAGGTGNQPQHF.

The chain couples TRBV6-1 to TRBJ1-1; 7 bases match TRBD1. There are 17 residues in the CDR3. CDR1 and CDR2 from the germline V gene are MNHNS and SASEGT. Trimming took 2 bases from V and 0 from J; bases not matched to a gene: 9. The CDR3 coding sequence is TGTGCCAGCAGTGAATTAGTCTGGACAGGTTTGAACACTGAAGCTTTCTTT. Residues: CASSELVWTGLNTEAFF.

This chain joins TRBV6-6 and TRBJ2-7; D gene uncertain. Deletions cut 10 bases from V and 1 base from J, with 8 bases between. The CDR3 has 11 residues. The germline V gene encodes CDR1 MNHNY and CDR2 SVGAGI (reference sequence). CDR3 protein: CATEQSYEQYF. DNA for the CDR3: TGTGCCACGGAACAGTCCTACGAGCAGTACTTC.

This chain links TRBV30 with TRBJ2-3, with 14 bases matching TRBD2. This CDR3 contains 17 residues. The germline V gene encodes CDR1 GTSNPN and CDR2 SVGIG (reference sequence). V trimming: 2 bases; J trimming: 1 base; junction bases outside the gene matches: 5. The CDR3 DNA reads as TGTGCCTGGAGTACAGGGACTAGCGGGGGCCGCACAGATACGCAGTATTTT. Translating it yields CAWSTGTSGGRTDTQYF.

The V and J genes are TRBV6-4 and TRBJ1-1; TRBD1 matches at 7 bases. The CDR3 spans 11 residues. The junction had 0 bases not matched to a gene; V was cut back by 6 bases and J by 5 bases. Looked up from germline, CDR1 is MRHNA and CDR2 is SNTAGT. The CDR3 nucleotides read TGTGCCAGCAGACAGGGGACTGAAGCTTTCTTT. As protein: CASRQGTEAFF.

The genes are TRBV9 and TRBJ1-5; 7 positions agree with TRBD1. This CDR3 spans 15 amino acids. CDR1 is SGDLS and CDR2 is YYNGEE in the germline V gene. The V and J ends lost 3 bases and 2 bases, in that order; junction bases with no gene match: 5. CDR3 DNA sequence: TGTGCCAGCAGCGCTTCCGGGACAGGCAATCAGCCCCAGCATTTT. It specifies CASSASGTGNQPQHF. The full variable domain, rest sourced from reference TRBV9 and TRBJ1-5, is DSGVTQTPKHLITATGQRVTLRCSPRSGDLSVYWYQQSLDQGLQFLIQYYNGEERAKGNILERFSAQQFPDLHSELNLSSLELGDSALYFCASSASGTGNQPQHFGDGTRLSIL.

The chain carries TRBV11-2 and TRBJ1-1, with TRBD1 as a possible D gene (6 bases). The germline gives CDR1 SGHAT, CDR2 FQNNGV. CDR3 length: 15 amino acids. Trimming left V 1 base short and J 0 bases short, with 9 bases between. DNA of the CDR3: TGTGCCAGCAGCTTAGGGGGGGGGCTGAACACTGAAGCTTTCTTT. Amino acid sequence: CASSLGGGLNTEAFF.

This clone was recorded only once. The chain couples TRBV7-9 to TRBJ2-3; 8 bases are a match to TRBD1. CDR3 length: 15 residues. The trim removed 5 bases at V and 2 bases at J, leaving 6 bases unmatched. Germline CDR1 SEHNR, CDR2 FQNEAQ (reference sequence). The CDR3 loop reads CASSNRDRITDTQYF. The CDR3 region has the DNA TGTGCCAGCAGCAACCGGGACAGGATCACAGATACGCAGTATTTT.

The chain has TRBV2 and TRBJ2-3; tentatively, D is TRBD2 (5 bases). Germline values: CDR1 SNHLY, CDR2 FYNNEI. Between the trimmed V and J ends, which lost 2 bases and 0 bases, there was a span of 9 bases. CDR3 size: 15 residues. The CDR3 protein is CASSERADSTDTQYF. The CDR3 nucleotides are TGTGCCAGCAGTGAAAGAGCGGATAGCACAGATACGCAGTATTTT.

The CDR3 loop is CASSPAGTGELFF. The CDR3 nucleotides read TGTGCCAGCAGCCCCGCCGGTACCGGGGAGCTGTTTTTT. The chain couples TRBV7-3 to TRBJ2-2, with D uncertain. The V end was cut by 5 bases, the J end by 5 bases, with 9 bases between. The CDR3 runs 13 residues. Germline V CDR1 and CDR2: SGHTA, FQGTGA.